The T cell receptor beta chain described here comes from a study of blood T cell dynamics during melanoma immunotherapy. Study background: Patients with metastatic melanoma got pembrolizumab or nivolumab-ipilimumab as first-line care. General study findings and limits: At W3, later disease-control patients showed bifurcated PBMC repertoire changes, unlike progressors.

The sample's time point: week 3, after first cycle of checkpoint inhibitor. Sampling occurred pretreatment (T0) and at week 3 (W3), after cycle one of checkpoint blockade. Prior systemic cancer therapy, immunosuppressant use and other active malignancies excluded patients. This clone appeared once. Antigen: not known. The germline V gene encodes CDR1 MDHEN and CDR2 SYDVKM. V was clipped by 6 bases and J by 4 bases, with 10 bases between them. The CDR3 length is 12 residues. Measured with immunoSEQ multiplex PCR; TCRdb has only the in-frame clones, and not every one. This table has around 6,400 clones, roughly 90% appearing once.

The sequence derives from a human donor with melanoma. The genes are TRBV28 and TRBJ2-7, with a tentative D call TRBD1 (6 bases). The source material was blood, sampled from a patient treated with checkpoint blockade. This chain's CDR3 is CASRDRRYEQYF. The CDR3 bases are TGTGCCAGCAGGGACAGAAGGTACGAGCAGTACTTC.